A single sample gave rise to the 30 T cell receptor beta chains below, sequenced in a study of CD8+ T cells in alopecia areata. Investigators isolated RNA and reverse transcribed it into cDNA to act as the sequencing template. Some clones are missing from TCRdb's copy, which holds only in-frame ones; the method was immunoSEQ multiplex PCR. The sample contains about 150,000 clones, 75% to 90% of which appear only once. The material was CD8+ T cells sorted from blood, obtained at week 0. The receptor source for this set is a human donor with alopecia areata.

V is TRBV27 and J is TRBJ2-2; D could derive from TRBD1 or TRBD2 (6 bases each). The germline gives CDR1 MNHEY, CDR2 SMNVEV (reference sequence). The CDR3 extends over 17 amino acids. Deletions cut 2 bases from V and 2 bases from J, with 15 bases between. The CDR3 here is CASSLMRGVSNTGELFF. CDR3 bases: TGTGCCAGCAGTTTAATGAGGGGGGTCTCAAACACCGGGGAGCTGTTTTTT.

This rearrangement joins TRBV29-1 to TRBJ2-2; TRBD2 aligns across 8 bases. In germline, CDR1 is SQVTM, CDR2 ANQGSEA. V lost 3 bases and J lost 0; bases outside the gene matches: 3. This CDR3 is built from 15 residues. For the CDR3, the DNA is TGCAGCGTTGATGGCGGGGGGTCGAACACCGGGGAGCTGTTTTTT. As protein: CSVDGGGSNTGELFF.

The rearrangement uses TRBV14 and TRBJ2-6; D is perhaps TRBD1 (6 bases). The V gene lost 0 bases and the J gene lost 0 bases, with 21 bases spanning the gap. This CDR3 contains 21 residues. Germline CDR1 reads SGHDN; CDR2 reads FVKESK. CDR3 DNA sequence: TGTGCCAGCAGCCAAGATCTTGGGGTGACAGGATTCATCTCTGGGGCCAACGTCCTGACTTTC. Encoded protein: CASSQDLGVTGFISGANVLTF.

V is TRBV27 and J is TRBJ2-5, with D hard to call. This CDR3 is 13 amino acids long. Germline CDR1 MNHEY, CDR2 SMNVEV (reference sequence). V was pared by 6 bases and J by 5 bases, with 13 bases between. The CDR3 DNA is TGTGCCAGCAGACCTCTAGACATGGAGACCCAGTACTTC. Translation gives CASRPLDMETQYF.

This clone was counted a single time. This sequence joins TRBV5-1 and TRBJ2-7, with D uncertain. Trimming pared 6 bases from V and 6 bases from J, leaving 10 bases between. The CDR3 is 11 amino acids. From germline, CDR1 is SGHRS and CDR2 YFSETQ. CDR3 loop: CASKMGFEQYF. The CDR3 DNA is TGCGCCAGCAAGATGGGATTCGAGCAGTACTTC.

The chain combines TRBV7-9 with TRBJ1-2, with no clear D. V lost 0 bases and J 4 bases, leaving 12 bases between the germline ends. The CDR3 has 15 amino acids. Per germline, CDR1 SEHNR and CDR2 FQNEAQ (reference sequence). CDR3 DNA sequence: TGTGCCAGCAGCTTAGCCCCCGGGGTGAGCTATGGCTACACCTTC. This gives the protein CASSLAPGVSYGYTF.

This clone was counted a single time. The chain links TRBV13 to TRBJ2-3, with D perhaps assigned TRBD1 or TRBD2 (5 bases each). Per germline, CDR1 PRHDT and CDR2 FYEKMQ (reference sequence). V shed 4 bases and J shed 4 bases, with 21 bases lying between them. There are 17 residues in the CDR3. The DNA for the CDR3 is TGTGCCAGCAGCTCGAGGGACGGACTTGGCCTCCCAGATACGCAGTATTTT. This gives the protein CASSSRDGLGLPDTQYF.

The chain couples TRBV18 to TRBJ1-3; D call uncertain. This CDR3 has 15 residues. V dropped 3 bases and J dropped 0 bases, with 9 bases sitting between them. Per germline, CDR1 KGHSH and CDR2 LQKENI. CDR3 bases: TGTGCCAGCTCACCGGGAGGGAGCTCTGGAAACACCATATATTTT. The encoded protein is CASSPGGSSGNTIYF. Full variable domain (missing parts from reference TRBV18 and TRBJ1-3): NAGVMQNPRHLVRRRGQEARLRCSPMKGHSHVYWYRQLPEEGLKFMVYLQKENIIDESGMPKERFSAEFPKEGPSILRIQQVVRGDSAAYFCASSPGGSSGNTIYFGEGSWLTVV.

For the CDR3, the DNA is TGTGCCAGCAGTTACTCGGGCAACGACTACGAGCAGTACTTC. As protein: CASSYSGNDYEQYF. This chain uses TRBV6-6 with TRBJ2-7; D gene ambiguous. The germline CDR1 and CDR2 sequences are MNHNY and SVGAGI (reference sequence). This CDR3 has 14 amino acids. The V and J ends lost 0 bases and 3 bases respectively, with 9 bases between them.

The V gene is TRBV27, the J gene TRBJ2-7; the D gene could be TRBD1 or TRBD2 (5 bases each). V gave up 5 bases and J gave up 2 bases, with 13 bases separating them. There are 14 residues in the CDR3. CDR1 and CDR2 (germline): MNHEY, SMNVEV (reference sequence). CDR3 in DNA: TGTGCCAGCAGTCCCGGCATGGGGGCCTACGAGCAGTACTTC. Encoded protein: CASSPGMGAYEQYF.

This sequence joins TRBV27 and TRBJ2-7, with D perhaps assigned TRBD1 or TRBD2 (5 bases each). The CDR3 spans 16 residues. V was trimmed by 5 bases and J by 1 base, leaving 18 bases between them. CDR1 MNHEY and CDR2 SMNVEV come from the germline V gene (reference sequence). The chain's CDR3 is CASSQGLAGTSYEQYF. The CDR3, as DNA: TGTGCCAGCAGTCAGGGTCTTGCGGGTACTTCCTACGAGCAGTACTTC.

CDR3 loop: CASSHGTASQETQYF. The CDR3 DNA follows: TGCGCCAGCAGCCATGGGACAGCAAGCCAAGAGACCCAGTACTTC. This rearrangement joins TRBV4-1 to TRBJ2-5; 7 bases agree with TRBD1. CDR1 and CDR2 from the germline V gene are MGHRA and YSYEKL. This CDR3 comprises 15 residues. Unmatched junction bases numbered 5, after V lost 3 bases and J lost 1 base.

The chain employs TRBV5-1 and TRBJ1-1; no reliable D call. The CDR3 totals 16 residues. Germline V gives CDR1 SGHRS, CDR2 YFSETQ. Between the trimmed V and J ends, which lost 0 bases and 6 bases, there was a span of 18 bases. The CDR3 loop is CASSLVMTQMGSEAFF. CDR3 coding DNA: TGCGCCAGCAGCTTGGTTATGACACAGATGGGCTCTGAAGCTTTCTTT.

The chain joins TRBV11-2 to TRBJ2-1; D unresolved. With 5 bases removed from V and 9 bases from J, the gap between germline ends came to 11 bases. From germline, CDR1 is SGHAT and CDR2 FQNNGV. This CDR3 region has 12 residues. The DNA for the CDR3 is TGTGCCAGCAGCCCCCAAAGTGTTGAGCAGTTCTTC. This translates into CASSPQSVEQFF. The full variable domain, its missing parts supplied by reference TRBV11-2 and TRBJ2-1, is EAGVAQSPRYKIIEKRQSVAFWCNPISGHATLYWYQQILGQGPKLLIQFQNNGVVDDSQLPKDRFSAERLKGVDSTLKIQPAKLEDSAVYLCASSPQSVEQFFGPGTRLTVL.

This sequence joins TRBV27 and TRBJ1-1; tentatively, D is TRBD1 (5 bases). V lost 5 bases, J lost 1 base, and 17 bases lay in between. CDR3 length equals 16 residues. The germline CDR1 and CDR2 sequences are MNHEY and SMNVEV (reference sequence). The CDR3 DNA reads as TGTGCCAGCAGTGCTAGCTCGGGACGGGGGAACACTGAAGCTTTCTTT. Translated: CASSASSGRGNTEAFF.

The rearrangement uses TRBV7-9 and TRBJ1-1, with 9 positions matching TRBD1. With 5 bases clipped from V and 4 bases from J, the junction kept 5 bases outside the gene matches. Germline CDR1 SEHNR, CDR2 FQNEAQ (reference sequence). The CDR3 extends over 14 amino acids. CDR3 in DNA: TGTGCCAGCAGCGGGCGACAGGGGGTCACTGAAGCTTTCTTT. The encoded protein is CASSGRQGVTEAFF.

This clone was observed a handful of times. This chain links TRBV29-1 with TRBJ2-5, with D perhaps given as TRBD1 or TRBD2 (5 bases each). The DNA end is a closer match to TRBJ2-7, so the J assignment may be wrong. CDR3 length equals 15 residues. Germline CDR1 SQVTM, CDR2 ANQGSEA. The CDR3 coding sequence is TGCAGCGTTGAACAAAACTGGGACGAAGGCTACGAGCAGTACTTC. Encoded protein: CSVEQNWDEGYEQYF.

The gene calls are TRBV19 and TRBJ2-7; D remains ambiguous. Trimming removed 1 base at V and 5 bases at J, with 3 bases between. CDR3 length: 11 residues. Germline CDR1 and CDR2: LNHDA and SQIVND (reference sequence). This chain's CDR3 is CASSIGHEQYF. CDR3 nucleotides: TGTGCCAGTAGTATAGGCCACGAGCAGTACTTC.

The chain links TRBV19 to TRBJ1-1, with unresolved D. Trimming removed 0 bases at V and 0 bases at J, with 17 bases between. In germline, CDR1 is LNHDA, CDR2 SQIVND (reference sequence). The CDR3 totals 18 residues. CDR3 nucleotides: TGTGCCAGTAGTATAGACGAGGGTCGTGGACGCATGAACACTGAAGCTTTCTTT. Encoded protein: CASSIDEGRGRMNTEAFF. Supplemented by reference TRBV19 and TRBJ1-1, the full variable domain reads DGGITQSPKYLFRKEGQNVTLSCEQNLNHDAMYWYRQDPGQGLRLIYYSQIVNDFQKGDIAEGYSVSREKKESFPLTVTSAQKNPTAFYLCASSIDEGRGRMNTEAFFGQGTRLTVV.

The J gene is TRBJ1-5, the V gene TRBV19, with TRBD1 as a possible D gene (5 bases). V was pared by 2 bases and J by 1 base, with 12 bases between. The CDR3 runs 16 residues. CDR1 and CDR2 from the germline V gene are LNHDA and SQIVND (reference sequence). The CDR3 DNA sequence: TGTGCCAGTAGTATATTAGTAGGGGCAAGCAATCAGCCCCAGCATTTT. It codes for CASSILVGASNQPQHF.

J is TRBJ1-2 and V is TRBV29-1; the D is unclear. The CDR3 runs to 13 residues. V was clipped by 4 bases and J by 2 bases, with 11 bases between them. Germline assignment: CDR1 SQVTM and CDR2 ANQGSEA. CDR3 region: CSVVGSRNYGYTF. CDR3 nucleotides: TGCAGCGTTGTTGGCAGTAGAAACTATGGCTACACCTTC.

This chain joins TRBV7-7 and TRBJ2-2; 11 positions agree with TRBD1. Germline V gene data show CDR1 as SSHAT and CDR2 as FNYEAQ (reference sequence). The CDR3 has 17 residues. Trimming removed 4 bases from V and 5 bases from J; junction bases left unmatched: 9. The CDR3 sequence is CASSYRTGGAQTGELFF. The CDR3 region has the DNA TGTGCCAGCAGCTATCGGACAGGGGGCGCTCAGACCGGGGAGCTGTTTTTT.

The rearrangement joins TRBV14 to TRBJ1-6; the D is unclear. V lost 4 bases and J lost 11, with 12 bases in between. The germline V gene encodes CDR1 SGHDN and CDR2 FVKESK. The CDR3 sequence is 13 residues long. In nucleotides, the CDR3 is TGTGCCAGCAGCCTTTCTTCGGTCGCACCCCTCCACTTT. Translated, it gives CASSLSSVAPLHF.

The chain employs TRBV14 and TRBJ1-1; the match to TRBD1 covers 7 bases. There are 13 residues in the CDR3. Germline trimming cut 1 base from V and 6 bases from J; bases unmatched to any gene: 2. Germline CDR1 is SGHDN and CDR2 is FVKESK. The chain's CDR3 is CASSQVGTAEAFF. For the CDR3, the DNA is TGTGCCAGCAGCCAAGTGGGGACAGCTGAAGCTTTCTTT.

The CDR3 DNA reads TGTGCCTGGAGCTTCGGGACAGGGGTCCACGAGCAGTACTTC. Amino acids: CAWSFGTGVHEQYF. The chain combines TRBV30 with TRBJ2-5; 10 nucleotides match TRBD1. The J call may be wrong; the DNA end is better matched by TRBJ2-7. The germline gives CDR1 GTSNPN, CDR2 SVGIG (reference sequence). The CDR3 loop spans 14 amino acids.

The chain is built from TRBV19 and TRBJ1-5; TRBD1 is a possible D gene (6 bases). The V end lost 6 bases, the J end lost 5 bases, and 14 bases lay between the germline ends. CDR1 and CDR2 from the germline V gene are LNHDA and SQIVND (reference sequence). The CDR3 sequence is 14 residues long. DNA for the CDR3: TGTGCCAGTAGCTGGCTGGCAGGGGATCAGCCCCAGCATTTT. Translated: CASSWLAGDQPQHF. Combining the CDR3 with reference TRBV19 and TRBJ1-5 gives the whole variable domain DGGITQSPKYLFRKEGQNVTLSCEQNLNHDAMYWYRQDPGQGLRLIYYSQIVNDFQKGDIAEGYSVSREKKESFPLTVTSAQKNPTAFYLCASSWLAGDQPQHFGDGTRLSIL.

V gene TRBV29-1 combines with J gene TRBJ2-5; 11 bases line up with TRBD2. V gave up 2 bases and J gave up 4 bases; unmatched junction bases: 0. This CDR3 has 13 amino acids. CDR1 and CDR2 from the germline V gene are SQVTM and ANQGSEA. The CDR3 spells CSVELAGGETQYF. CDR3 DNA sequence: TGCAGCGTTGAACTAGCGGGAGGAGAGACCCAGTACTTC.

The table lists this clone with a count of one. The chain carries TRBV27 and TRBJ2-7, with 7 bases fitting TRBD1. The germline gives CDR1 MNHEY, CDR2 SMNVEV (reference sequence). CDR3 length: 14 amino acids. V dropped 3 bases and J dropped 5; count of bases not matched to a gene: 7. CDR3: CASSLDTGEDEQYF. In nucleotides, the CDR3 is TGTGCCAGCAGTTTGGATACAGGGGAAGACGAGCAGTACTTC.

The chain carries TRBV5-1 and TRBJ2-7, with 7 bases that match TRBD1. The germline CDR1 and CDR2 sequences are SGHRS and YFSETQ. J was trimmed by 4 bases and V by 4 bases; bases with no gene match: 2. The CDR3 sequence is 12 residues long. The CDR3 DNA sequence: TGCGCCAGCAGCGGGACAGAGTACGAGCAGTACTTC. Protein product: CASSGTEYEQYF.

V usage is TRBV5-4 and J usage is TRBJ1-1; D possibly corresponds to TRBD1 (5 bases). CDR1 is SGHNT, CDR2 YYREEE, per germline (reference sequence). This CDR3 is 14 amino acids long. Deletions cut 4 bases from V and 5 bases from J, with 15 bases between. CDR3 residues: CASSGPVTATEAFF. CDR3 coding DNA: TGTGCCAGCAGCGGACCAGTGACAGCGACTGAAGCTTTCTTT. The full variable domain, its missing parts supplied by reference TRBV5-4 and TRBJ1-1, is ETGVTQSPTHLIKTRGQQVTLRCSSQSGHNTVSWYQQALGQGPQFIFQYYREEENGRGNFPPRFSGLQFPNYSSELNVNALELDDSALYLCASSGPVTATEAFFGQGTRLTVV.